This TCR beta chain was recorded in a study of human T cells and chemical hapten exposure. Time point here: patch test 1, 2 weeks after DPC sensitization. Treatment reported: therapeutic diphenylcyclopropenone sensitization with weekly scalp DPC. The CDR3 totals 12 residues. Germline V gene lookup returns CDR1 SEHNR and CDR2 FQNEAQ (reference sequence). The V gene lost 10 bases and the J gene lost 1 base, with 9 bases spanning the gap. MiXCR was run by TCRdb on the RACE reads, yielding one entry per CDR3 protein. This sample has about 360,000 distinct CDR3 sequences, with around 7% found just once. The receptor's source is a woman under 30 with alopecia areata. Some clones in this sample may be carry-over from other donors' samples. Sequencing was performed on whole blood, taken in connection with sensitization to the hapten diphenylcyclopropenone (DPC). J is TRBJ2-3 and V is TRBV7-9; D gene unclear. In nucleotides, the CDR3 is TGTGCCACCCCGGCAGGCACAGATACGCAGTATTTT. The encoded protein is CATPAGTDTQYF.